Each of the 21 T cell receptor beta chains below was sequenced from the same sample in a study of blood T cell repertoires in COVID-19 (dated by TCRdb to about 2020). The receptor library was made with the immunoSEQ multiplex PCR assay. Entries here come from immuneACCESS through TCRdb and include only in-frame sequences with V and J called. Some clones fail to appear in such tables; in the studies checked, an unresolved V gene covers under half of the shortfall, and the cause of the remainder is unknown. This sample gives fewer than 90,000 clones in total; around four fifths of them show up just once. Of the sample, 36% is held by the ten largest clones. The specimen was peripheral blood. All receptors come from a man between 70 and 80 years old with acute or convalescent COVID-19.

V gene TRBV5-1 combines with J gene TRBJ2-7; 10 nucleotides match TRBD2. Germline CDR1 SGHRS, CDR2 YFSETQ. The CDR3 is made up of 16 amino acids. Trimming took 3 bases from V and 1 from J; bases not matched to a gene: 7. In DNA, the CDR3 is TGCGCCAGCAGCTCGTTTAGGACTAGCGGTTCCTACGAGCAGTACTTC. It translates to CASSSFRTSGSYEQYF. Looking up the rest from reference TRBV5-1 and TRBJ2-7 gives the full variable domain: KAGVTQTPRYLIKTRGQQVTLSCSPISGHRSVSWYQQTPGQGLQFLFEYFSETQRNKGNFPGRFSGRQFSNSRSEMNVSTLELGDSALYLCASSSFRTSGSYEQYFGPGTRLTVT.

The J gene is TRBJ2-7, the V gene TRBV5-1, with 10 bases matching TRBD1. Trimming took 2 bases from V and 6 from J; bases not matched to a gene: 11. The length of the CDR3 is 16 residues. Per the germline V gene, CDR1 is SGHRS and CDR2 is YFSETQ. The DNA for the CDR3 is TGCGCCAGCAGCTTCTCCGGGACAGGGGAGGGAAGCGAGCAGTACTTC. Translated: CASSFSGTGEGSEQYF.

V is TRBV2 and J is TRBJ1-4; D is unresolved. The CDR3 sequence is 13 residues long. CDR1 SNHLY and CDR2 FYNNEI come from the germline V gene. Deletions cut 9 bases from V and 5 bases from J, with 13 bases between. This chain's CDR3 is CASKGGRNEKLFF. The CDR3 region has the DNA TGTGCCAGTAAAGGCGGAAGAAATGAAAAACTGTTTTTT.

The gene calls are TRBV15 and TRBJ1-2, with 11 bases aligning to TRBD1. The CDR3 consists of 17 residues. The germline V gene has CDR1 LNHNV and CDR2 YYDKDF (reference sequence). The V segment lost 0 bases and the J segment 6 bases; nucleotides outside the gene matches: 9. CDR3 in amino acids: CATSRDYLDRGPDGYTF. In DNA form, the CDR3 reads TGTGCCACCAGCAGAGATTATTTGGACAGGGGGCCGGATGGCTACACCTTC.

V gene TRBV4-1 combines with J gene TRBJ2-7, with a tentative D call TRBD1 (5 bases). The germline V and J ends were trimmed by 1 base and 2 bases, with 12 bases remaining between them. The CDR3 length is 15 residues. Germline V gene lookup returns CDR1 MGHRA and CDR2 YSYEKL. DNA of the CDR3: TGCGCCAGCAGCCAAGTTATAGGGGCCACCTACGAGCAGTACTTC. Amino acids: CASSQVIGATYEQYF.

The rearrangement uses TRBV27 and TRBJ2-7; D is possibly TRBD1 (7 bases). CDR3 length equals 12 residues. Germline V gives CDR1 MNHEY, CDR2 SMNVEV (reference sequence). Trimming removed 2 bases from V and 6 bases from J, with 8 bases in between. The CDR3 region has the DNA TGTGCCAGCAGTTTACAGGGGGGCGAGCAGTACTTC. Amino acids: CASSLQGGEQYF.

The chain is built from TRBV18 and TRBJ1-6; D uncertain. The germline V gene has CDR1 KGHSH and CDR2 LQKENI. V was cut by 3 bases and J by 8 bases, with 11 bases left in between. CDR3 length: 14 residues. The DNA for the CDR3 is TGTGCCAGCTCACCCGGAGGGTTTGATTCACCCCTCCACTTT. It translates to CASSPGGFDSPLHF.

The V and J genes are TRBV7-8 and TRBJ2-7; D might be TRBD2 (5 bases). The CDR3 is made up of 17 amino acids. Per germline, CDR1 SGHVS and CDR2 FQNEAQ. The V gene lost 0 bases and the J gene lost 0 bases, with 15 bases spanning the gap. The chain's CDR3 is CASSLAFPSRGSYEQYF. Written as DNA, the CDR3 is TGTGCCAGCAGCTTAGCTTTCCCGTCACGGGGCTCCTACGAGCAGTACTTC.

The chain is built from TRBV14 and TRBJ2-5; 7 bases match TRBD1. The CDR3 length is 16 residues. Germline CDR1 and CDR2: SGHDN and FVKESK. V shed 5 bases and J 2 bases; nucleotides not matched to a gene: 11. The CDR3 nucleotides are TGTGCCAGCAGCAAACGGACAGGTGGCCCTCAAGAGACCCAGTACTTC. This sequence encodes CASSKRTGGPQETQYF.

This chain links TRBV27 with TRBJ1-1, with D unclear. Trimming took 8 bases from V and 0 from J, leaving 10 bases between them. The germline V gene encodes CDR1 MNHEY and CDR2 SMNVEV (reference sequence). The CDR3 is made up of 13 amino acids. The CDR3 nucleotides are TGTGCCAGCGCTTGGAGGATGAACACTGAAGCTTTCTTT. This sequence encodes CASAWRMNTEAFF.

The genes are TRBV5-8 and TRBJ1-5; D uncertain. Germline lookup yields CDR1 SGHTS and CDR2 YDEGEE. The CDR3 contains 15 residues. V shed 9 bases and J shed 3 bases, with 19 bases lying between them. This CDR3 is CATTLGERDNQPQHF. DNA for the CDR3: TGTGCCACCACCCTTGGGGAGCGGGACAATCAGCCCCAGCATTTT.

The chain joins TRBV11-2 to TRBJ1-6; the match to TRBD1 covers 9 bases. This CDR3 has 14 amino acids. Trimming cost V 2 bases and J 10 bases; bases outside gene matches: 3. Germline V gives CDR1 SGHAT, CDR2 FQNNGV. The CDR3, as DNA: TGTGCCAGCAGCTTAAGACAGGGGGAGTCACCCCTCCACTTT. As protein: CASSLRQGESPLHF.

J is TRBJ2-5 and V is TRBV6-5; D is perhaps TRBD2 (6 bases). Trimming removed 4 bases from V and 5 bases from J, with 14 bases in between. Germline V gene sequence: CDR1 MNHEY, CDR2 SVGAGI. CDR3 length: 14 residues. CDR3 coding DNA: TGTGCCAGCAGTTCCACAGGCGGAGGGGAGACCCAGTACTTC. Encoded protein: CASSSTGGGETQYF.

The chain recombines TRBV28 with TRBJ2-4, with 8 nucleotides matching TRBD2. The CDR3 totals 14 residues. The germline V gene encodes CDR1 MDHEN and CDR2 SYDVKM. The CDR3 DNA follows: TGTGCGACGGGGCGGGAGGTCTCCGGAAACATTCAGTACTTC. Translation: CATGREVSGNIQYF.

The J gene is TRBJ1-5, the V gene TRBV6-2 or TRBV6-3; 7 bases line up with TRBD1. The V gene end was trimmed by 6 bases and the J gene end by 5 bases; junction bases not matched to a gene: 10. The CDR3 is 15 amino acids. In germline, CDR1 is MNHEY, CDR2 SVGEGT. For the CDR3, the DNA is TGTGCCAGCAGCCTCCGGGACAGTAAATATCAGCCCCAGCATTTT. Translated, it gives CASSLRDSKYQPQHF.

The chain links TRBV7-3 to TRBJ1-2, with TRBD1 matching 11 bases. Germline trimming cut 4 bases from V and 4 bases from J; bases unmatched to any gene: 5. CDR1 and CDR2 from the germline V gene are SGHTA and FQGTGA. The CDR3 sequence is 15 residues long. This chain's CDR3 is CASSSSGTGGYGYTF. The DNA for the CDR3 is TGTGCCAGCAGCTCCTCCGGGACAGGGGGCTATGGCTACACCTTC. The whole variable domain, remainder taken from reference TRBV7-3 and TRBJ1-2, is GAGVSQTPSNKVTEKGKYVELRCDPISGHTALYWYRQSLGQGPEFLIYFQGTGAADDSGLPNDRFFAVRPEGSVSTLKIQRTERGDSAVYLCASSSSGTGGYGYTFGSGTRLTVV.

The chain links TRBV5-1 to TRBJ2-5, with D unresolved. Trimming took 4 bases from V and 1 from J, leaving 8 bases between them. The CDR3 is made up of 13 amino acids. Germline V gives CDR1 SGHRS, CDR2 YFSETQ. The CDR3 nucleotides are TGCGCCAGCAGCATAACATTCCAAGAGACCCAGTACTTC. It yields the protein CASSITFQETQYF.

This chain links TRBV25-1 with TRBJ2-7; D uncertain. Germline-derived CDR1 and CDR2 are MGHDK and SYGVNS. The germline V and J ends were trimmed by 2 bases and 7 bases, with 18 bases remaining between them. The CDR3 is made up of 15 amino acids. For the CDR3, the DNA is TGTGCCAGCAGTGAAGGAGCGAGACCCATGAGGGAGCAGTACTTC. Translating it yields CASSEGARPMREQYF.

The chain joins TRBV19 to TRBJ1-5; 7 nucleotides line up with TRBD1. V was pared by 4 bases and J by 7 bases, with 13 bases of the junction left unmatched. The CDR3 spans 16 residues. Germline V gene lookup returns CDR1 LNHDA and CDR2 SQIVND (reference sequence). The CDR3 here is CASSNLDRKGSQPQHF. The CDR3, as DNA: TGTGCCAGTAGTAACCTGGACAGGAAGGGGAGCCAGCCCCAGCATTTT.

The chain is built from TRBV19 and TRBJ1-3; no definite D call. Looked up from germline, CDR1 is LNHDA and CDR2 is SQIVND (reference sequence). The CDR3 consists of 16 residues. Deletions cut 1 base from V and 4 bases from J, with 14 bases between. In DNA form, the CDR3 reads TGTGCCAGTAGTATAGTTGAGGGCGTCGGAGGAAACACCATATATTTT. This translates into CASSIVEGVGGNTIYF.

The CDR3, as DNA: TGTGCCACCAGTGACCCGGAATTGACAGGGGGCAGGGATACGCAGTATTTT. Protein product: CATSDPELTGGRDTQYF. J is TRBJ2-3 and V is TRBV24-1; 10 bases fit TRBD1. The CDR3 is 17 residues long. V dropped 4 bases and J dropped 6; count of bases not matched to a gene: 12. Germline-derived CDR1 and CDR2 are KGHDR and SFDVKD.